These 27 T cell receptor beta chains came from one sample sequenced in a study of blood T cells in healthy people across ages. Alongside a J-beta primer mix, a sample-barcoded 5' primer served in a second PCR lasting roughly 7 to 11 cycles. One entry per CDR3 protein, called by TCRdb with MiXCR from the 5' RACE reads. The table lists around 970,000 distinct CDR3 sequences, roughly 51% of them singletons. Sequencing was performed on blood. All receptors derive from a woman in her sixties in good health.

The chain uses TRBV2 and TRBJ2-1; D might be TRBD2 (5 bases). The CDR3 loop spans 11 amino acids. Trimming shortened V by 7 bases and J by 10 bases, and 11 bases separated the two germline ends. Germline loops: CDR1 SNHLY, CDR2 FYNNEI. CDR3: CASTLKREQFF. The CDR3 DNA follows: TGTGCCAGCACCCTAAAGCGGGAGCAGTTCTTC.

The rearrangement links TRBV29-1 to TRBJ1-1; TRBD1 matches at 9 bases. V lost 7 bases and J lost 6; bases outside the gene matches: 3. Germline V lookup: CDR1 SQVTM, CDR2 ANQGSEA. This CDR3 has 11 residues. The CDR3 sequence: CSGGQGSEAFF. As DNA, the CDR3 is TGCAGCGGGGGACAGGGCTCTGAAGCTTTCTTT. The entire variable domain, with the rest obtained from reference TRBV29-1 and TRBJ1-1, is as follows: SAVISQKPSRDICQRGTSLTIQCQVDSQVTMMFWYRQQPGQSLTLIATANQGSEATYESGFVIDKFPISRPNLTFSTLTVSNMSPEDSSIYLCSGGQGSEAFFGQGTRLTVV.

V is TRBV12-3 or TRBV12-4 and J is TRBJ1-4; D is possibly TRBD1 (5 bases). This CDR3 has 16 amino acids. Between the trimmed V and J ends, which lost 5 bases and 0 bases, there was a span of 13 bases. The CDR3 sequence is CASSPGRGSTNEKLFF. The CDR3 DNA reads as TGTGCCAGCAGTCCGGGACGGGGATCAACTAATGAAAAACTGTTTTTT.

V gene TRBV28 combines with J gene TRBJ2-5; tentative D call: TRBD1 (5 bases). CDR3 length: 14 amino acids. In germline, CDR1 is MDHEN, CDR2 SYDVKM. V gave up 5 bases and J gave up 4 bases, with 14 bases separating them. The CDR3 loop is CASSVRAGLETQYF. The CDR3 DNA reads TGTGCCAGCAGTGTCAGGGCAGGGCTAGAGACCCAGTACTTC. The full variable domain, with the rest looked up from reference TRBV28 and TRBJ2-5, is DVKVTQSSRYLVKRTGEKVFLECVQDMDHENMFWYRQDPGLGLRLIYFSYDVKMKEKGDIPEGYSVSREKKERFSLILESASTNQTSMYLCASSVRAGLETQYFGPGTRLLVL.

CDR3 nucleotide sequence: TGTGCCAGCACCATAGGAGGGCAGGGCTACACCTTC. Its translation: CASTIGGQGYTF. The gene calls are TRBV7-9 and TRBJ1-2; no clear D gene. V was clipped by 7 bases and J by 8 bases, with 14 bases between them. Germline CDR1 reads SEHNR; CDR2 reads FQNEAQ (reference sequence). This CDR3 comprises 12 residues.

The chain joins TRBV7-9 to TRBJ1-1; possibly TRBD1 for D (5 bases). The CDR3 runs 14 residues. Germline V gene lookup returns CDR1 SEHNR and CDR2 FQNEAQ (reference sequence). V was pared by 6 bases and J by 2 bases, with 13 bases between. The chain's CDR3 is CASSPSGGNTEAFF. The CDR3 DNA is TGTGCCAGCAGTCCATCCGGGGGAAACACTGAAGCTTTCTTT.

This clonotype has only a few counts. The J gene is TRBJ2-5, the V gene TRBV4-1, with TRBD2 identical over 13 bases. Per germline, CDR1 MGHRA and CDR2 YSYEKL. V shed 2 bases and J 4 bases; nucleotides not matched to a gene: 10. The CDR3 contains 18 residues. CDR3 nucleotides: TGCGCCAGCAGCCAAATTACTAGCGGGAGGGCCGGAGGAGAGACCCAGTACTTC. It codes for CASSQITSGRAGGETQYF.

This sequence joins TRBV29-1 and TRBJ2-5; TRBD1 agrees at 10 bases. With V trimmed by 6 bases and J by 7 bases, 8 bases remained unmatched. The germline CDR1 and CDR2 sequences are SQVTM and ANQGSEA. CDR3 size: 13 residues. CDR3 region: CSVGQGLAGTQYF. The CDR3 DNA is TGCAGCGTGGGACAGGGGTTAGCGGGGACCCAGTACTTC. The variable domain in full, completed from reference TRBV29-1 and TRBJ2-5, reads SAVISQKPSRDICQRGTSLTIQCQVDSQVTMMFWYRQQPGQSLTLIATANQGSEATYESGFVIDKFPISRPNLTFSTLTVSNMSPEDSSIYLCSVGQGLAGTQYFGPGTRLLVL.

The gene calls are TRBV12-3 or TRBV12-4 and TRBJ2-1; D is uncertain. Deletions cut 11 bases from V and 5 bases from J, with 31 bases between. There are 18 residues in the CDR3. DNA of the CDR3: TGTGCCGCCCCAGGTGGGCGGTGGAGAAACGGCCCGAACAATGAGCAGTTCTTC. Translating it yields CAAPGGRWRNGPNNEQFF.

This chain connects TRBV7-9 to TRBJ1-2; perhaps TRBD1 as D (6 bases). The CDR3 contains 15 residues. Germline assignment: CDR1 SEHNR and CDR2 FQNEAQ (reference sequence). The V gene lost 5 bases and the J gene lost 5 bases, with 18 bases spanning the gap. CDR3 loop: CASSVKDRRSYGYTF. In DNA, the CDR3 is TGTGCCAGCAGCGTAAAAGACAGGAGGAGTTATGGCTACACCTTC.

The chain is built from TRBV28 and TRBJ2-3; either TRBD1 or TRBD2 may supply D (5 bases each). The length of the CDR3 is 12 residues. With 10 bases removed from V and 1 base from J, the gap between germline ends came to 9 bases. CDR1 and CDR2 (germline): MDHEN, SYDVKM. CDR3 sequence reads: CAMGEGTDTQYF. DNA for the CDR3: TGTGCCATGGGGGAAGGCACAGATACGCAGTATTTT.

This sequence joins TRBV4-1 and TRBJ2-7; tentatively, D is TRBD1 or TRBD2 (5 bases each). The V and J ends lost 5 bases and 3 bases respectively, with 20 bases between them. The CDR3 spans 16 residues. CDR1 is MGHRA, CDR2 YSYEKL, per germline. The CDR3 loop is CASSFQVGTGDYEQYF. The DNA of the CDR3 is TGCGCCAGCAGCTTTCAGGTGGGGACGGGCGACTACGAGCAGTACTTC.

The chain uses TRBV27 and TRBJ1-5; D may be TRBD1 (6 bases). CDR3 length equals 15 residues. Germline values: CDR1 MNHEY, CDR2 SMNVEV (reference sequence). Trimming cost V 2 bases and J 2 bases, with 10 bases left between them. The CDR3: CASSLQGIGNQPQHF. The DNA for the CDR3 is TGTGCCAGCAGTTTACAGGGGATCGGCAATCAGCCCCAGCATTTT.

This chain links TRBV4-1 with TRBJ2-7; D gene ambiguous. This CDR3 has 15 residues. Deletions cut 0 bases from V and 3 bases from J, with 12 bases between. Germline CDR1 reads MGHRA; CDR2 reads YSYEKL. CDR3 protein: CASSQDRAGLYEQYF. The CDR3 DNA is TGCGCCAGCAGCCAAGATCGGGCAGGCCTCTACGAGCAGTACTTC.

This clonotype was seen ten or more times. This rearrangement joins TRBV3-1 to TRBJ2-7; 8 positions match TRBD2. V gave up 0 bases and J gave up 7 bases; unmatched junction bases: 8. This CDR3 is 15 amino acids long. Germline V gene data show CDR1 as LGHDT and CDR2 as YNNKEL (reference sequence). CDR3 protein: CASSQDLAGGKEQYF. CDR3 in DNA: TGTGCCAGCAGCCAAGACCTGGCGGGAGGTAAAGAGCAGTACTTC.

The chain employs TRBV28 and TRBJ1-2, with TRBD1 as a possible D gene (6 bases). The CDR3 loop spans 13 amino acids. Germline-derived CDR1 and CDR2 are MDHEN and SYDVKM. V was trimmed by 6 bases and J by 5 bases, leaving 13 bases between them. DNA of the CDR3: TGTGCCAGCAGGCGACAGGCCATATATGGCTACACCTTC. The encoded protein is CASRRQAIYGYTF.

This clonotype was counted a few times. The V call is TRBV6-2 or TRBV6-3, the J call TRBJ2-5; D ambiguous. The CDR3 consists of 11 residues. Germline V lookup: CDR1 MNHEY, CDR2 SVGEGT. V shed 11 bases and J shed 3 bases, with 10 bases lying between them. The CDR3 reads CAPRFEETQYF. In DNA form, the CDR3 reads TGTGCCCCCCGGTTCGAAGAGACCCAGTACTTC.

About this clonotype itself: A junction boundary mismatches the germline segment, possibly from a read error. The chain employs TRBV5-1 and TRBJ1-1; the D is unclear. CDR3 size: 12 residues. Germline assignment: CDR1 SGHRS and CDR2 YFSETQ. Written as DNA, the CDR3 is TGTGCCAGCAGTTTAGGGCAGTCTGAAGCTTTCTTT. Its translation: CASSLGQSEAFF.

The V call is TRBV29-1, the J call TRBJ2-5; perhaps TRBD1 as D (7 bases). The germline V gene encodes CDR1 SQVTM and CDR2 ANQGSEA. V was cut by 2 bases and J by 9 bases, with 19 bases left in between. This CDR3 has 14 amino acids. CDR3 region: CSVEKGAVGEAQYF. CDR3 coding DNA: TGCAGCGTTGAAAAGGGGGCCGTCGGGGAGGCCCAGTACTTC.

The chain combines TRBV30 with TRBJ2-5; 10 bases are shared with TRBD2. V trimming: 4 bases; J trimming: 2 bases; junction bases outside the gene matches: 10. Germline V CDR1 and CDR2: GTSNPN, SVGIG (reference sequence). The CDR3 contains 16 residues. CDR3 nucleotide sequence: TGTGCCTGGAACCCCTTAGCGGGAGGTGGGCAAGAGACCCAGTACTTC. This translates into CAWNPLAGGGQETQYF.

Only a few counts were recorded for this clonotype. This chain connects TRBV29-1 to TRBJ2-7; 11 bases agree with TRBD2. With 0 bases clipped from V and 3 bases from J, the junction kept 4 bases outside the gene matches. CDR1 and CDR2 from the germline V gene are SQVTM and ANQGSEA. The CDR3 extends over 15 amino acids. The DNA for the CDR3 is TGCAGCGTTGAAGATGGCGGACTAGCGGGCTACGAGCAGTACTTC. This gives the protein CSVEDGGLAGYEQYF.

The J gene is TRBJ2-5, the V gene TRBV20-1; the match to TRBD2 covers 13 bases. CDR1 is DFQATT, CDR2 SNEGSKA, per germline (reference sequence). Trimming cost V 5 bases and J 2 bases; bases outside gene matches: 5. The length of the CDR3 is 15 residues. The CDR3 nucleotides read TGCAGTGCTGGGGTGACTAGCGGGAGGCAAGAGACCCAGTACTTC. Translating gives CSAGVTSGRQETQYF.

This rearrangement joins TRBV20-1 to TRBJ2-7; D may be TRBD2 (5 bases). Deletions cut 4 bases from V and 3 bases from J, with 16 bases between. The CDR3 length is 14 residues. The germline V gene has CDR1 DFQATT and CDR2 SNEGSKA (reference sequence). The CDR3: CSATPPAANYEQYF. DNA for the CDR3: TGCAGTGCTACCCCCCCAGCGGCAAACTACGAGCAGTACTTC.

The chain is built from TRBV18 and TRBJ1-5, with no clear D. Germline-derived CDR1 and CDR2 are KGHSH and LQKENI. V was shortened by 4 bases and J by 5 bases, with 12 bases between the two germline ends. This CDR3 region has 14 residues. The CDR3 region is CASSLLRNDQPQHF. The CDR3 region has the DNA TGTGCCAGCTCACTCCTTAGGAACGATCAGCCCCAGCATTTT.

Here the CDR3 reads CSARTTGSRNTEAFF. CDR3 in DNA: TGCAGTGCTAGGACCACCGGAAGCAGGAACACTGAAGCTTTCTTT. The chain carries TRBV20-1 and TRBJ1-1; no definite D call. V was trimmed by 3 bases and J by 1 base, leaving 15 bases between them. The CDR3 is made up of 15 amino acids. Germline assignment: CDR1 DFQATT and CDR2 SNEGSKA (reference sequence).

This clonotype has a handful of counts. The chain joins TRBV7-6 to TRBJ1-1; tentatively, D is TRBD1 (5 bases). Trimming left V 2 bases short and J 4 bases short, with 11 bases between. CDR3 length: 14 amino acids. Germline V gene lookup returns CDR1 SGHVS and CDR2 FNYEAQ. CDR3 coding DNA: TGTGCCAGCAGCTTAAGGGGCAGTACCACTGAAGCTTTCTTT. Encoded protein: CASSLRGSTTEAFF. Full variable domain (remainder filled in from reference TRBV7-6 and TRBJ1-1): GAGVSQSPRYKVTKRGQDVALRCDPISGHVSLYWYRQALGQGPEFLTYFNYEAQQDKSGLPNDRFSAERPEGSISTLTIQRTEQRDSAMYRCASSLRGSTTEAFFGQGTRLTVV.

The CDR3 sequence is CASSGGGGLPQHF. Here the CDR3 DNA reads TGTGCCAGCAGTGGGGGGGGAGGGTTGCCCCAGCATTTT. This rearrangement joins TRBV2 to TRBJ1-5; D is possibly TRBD1 (5 bases). Germline CDR1 SNHLY, CDR2 FYNNEI. Trimming left V 4 bases short and J 9 bases short, with 13 bases between. The CDR3 contains 13 residues.